This T cell receptor beta chain stems from a study of T cell repertoires in cytomegalovirus infection. Study at large: Evidence of both CMV infection and a matching HLA type came from public TCR beta signatures. Broader study findings: The ex vivo response showed dominance by HLA-C-restricted CMV-specific TCR beta clonotypes. Frequencies of public TCR beta families were cumulated, and this identified carriers of CMV plus the relevant HLA.

Germline V gene lookup returns CDR1 LGHNT and CDR2 FRNRAP. V was shortened by 6 bases and J by 1 base, with 12 bases between the two germline ends. CDR3 length: 14 amino acids. This clonotype was recorded many times. No antigen is known for it. TCRdb re-derived calls from the reads in MiXCR, one entry per CDR3 protein. There are 200,000 to 300,000 distinct CDR3 sequences in the sample; around an eighth occur only once, and 1.5% to 2% lies in the top ten. The TCR sequence derives from a human donor in good health (CMV status not recorded). Some clones in this sample may be carry-over from other donors' samples. The sample consisted of PBMCs. The chain uses TRBV12-5 and TRBJ1-1, with D possibly TRBD1 on 6 matching bases. Here the CDR3 reads CASGMGQPNTEAFF. In DNA, the CDR3 is TGTGCTAGTGGCATGGGACAACCGAACACTGAAGCTTTCTTT.